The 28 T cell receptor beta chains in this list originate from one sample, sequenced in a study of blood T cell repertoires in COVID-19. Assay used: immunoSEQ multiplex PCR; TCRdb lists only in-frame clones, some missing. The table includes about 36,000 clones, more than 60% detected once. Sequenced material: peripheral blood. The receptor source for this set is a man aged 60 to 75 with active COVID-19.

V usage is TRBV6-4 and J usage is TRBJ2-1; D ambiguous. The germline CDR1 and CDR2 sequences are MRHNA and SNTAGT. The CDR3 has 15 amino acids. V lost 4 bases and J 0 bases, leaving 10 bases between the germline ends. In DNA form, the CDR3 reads TGTGCCAGCAGTGCGAGCTCTAGCTCCTACAATGAGCAGTTCTTC. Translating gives CASSASSSSYNEQFF.

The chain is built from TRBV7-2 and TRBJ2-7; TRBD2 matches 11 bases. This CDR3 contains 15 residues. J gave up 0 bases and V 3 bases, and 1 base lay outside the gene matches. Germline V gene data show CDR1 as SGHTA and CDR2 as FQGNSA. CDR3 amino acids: CASSLGLAASYEQYF. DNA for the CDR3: TGTGCCAGCAGCTTGGGACTAGCGGCCTCCTACGAGCAGTACTTC.

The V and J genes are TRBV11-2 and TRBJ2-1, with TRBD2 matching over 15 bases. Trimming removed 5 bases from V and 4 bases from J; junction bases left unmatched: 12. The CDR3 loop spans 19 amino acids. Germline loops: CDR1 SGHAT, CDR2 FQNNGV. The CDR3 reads CASSVGLAGGRSNYNEQFF. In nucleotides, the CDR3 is TGTGCCAGCAGCGTGGGACTAGCGGGGGGCCGATCTAATTACAATGAGCAGTTCTTC.

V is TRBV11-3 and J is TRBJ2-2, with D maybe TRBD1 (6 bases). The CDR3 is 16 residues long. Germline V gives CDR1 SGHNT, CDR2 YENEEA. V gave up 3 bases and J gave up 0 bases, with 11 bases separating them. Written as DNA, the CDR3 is TGTGCCAGCAGCTTCCTAGGACAGACGAACACCGGGGAGCTGTTTTTT. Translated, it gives CASSFLGQTNTGELFF.

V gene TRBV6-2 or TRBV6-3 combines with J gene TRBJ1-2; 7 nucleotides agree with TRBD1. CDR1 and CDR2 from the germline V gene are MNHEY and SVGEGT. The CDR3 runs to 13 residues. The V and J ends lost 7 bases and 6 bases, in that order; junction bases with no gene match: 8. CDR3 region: CASNPTGSDGYTF. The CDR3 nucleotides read TGTGCCAGCAACCCGACAGGGTCGGATGGCTACACCTTC.

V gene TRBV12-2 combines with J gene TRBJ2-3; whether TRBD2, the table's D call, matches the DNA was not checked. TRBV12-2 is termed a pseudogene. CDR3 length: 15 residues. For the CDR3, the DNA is TGTGCAAGTTTTGTCGGGAGGGCAGGCACAGATACGCAGTATTTT. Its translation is CASFVGRAGTDTQYF.

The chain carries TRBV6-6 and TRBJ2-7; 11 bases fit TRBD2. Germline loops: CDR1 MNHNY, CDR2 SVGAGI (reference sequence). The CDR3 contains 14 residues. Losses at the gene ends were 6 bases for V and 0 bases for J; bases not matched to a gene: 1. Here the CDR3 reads CASSTSGSSYEQYF. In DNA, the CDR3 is TGTGCCAGCAGCACTAGCGGGAGCTCCTACGAGCAGTACTTC.

Written as DNA, the CDR3 is TGTGCCAGCAGCTTAGCGGGGGCAGGGGCCCTCGGGGCCTACGAGCAGTACTTC. Translation: CASSLAGAGALGAYEQYF. The chain carries TRBV7-2 and TRBJ2-7; tentative D call: TRBD1 (6 bases). The CDR3 is made up of 18 amino acids. Trimming pared 0 bases from V and 2 bases from J, leaving 20 bases between. Germline assignment: CDR1 SGHTA and CDR2 FQGNSA.

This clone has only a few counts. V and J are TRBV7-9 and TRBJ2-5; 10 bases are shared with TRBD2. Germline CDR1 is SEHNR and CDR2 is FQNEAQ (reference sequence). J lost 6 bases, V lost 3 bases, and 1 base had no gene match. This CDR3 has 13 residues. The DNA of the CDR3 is TGTGCCAGCAGCTTTAGCGGGGGGCAGACCCAGTACTTC. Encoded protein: CASSFSGGQTQYF. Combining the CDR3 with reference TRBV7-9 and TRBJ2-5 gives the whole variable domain DTGVSQNPRHKITKRGQNVTFRCDPISEHNRLYWYRQTLGQGPEFLTYFQNEAQLEKSRLLSDRFSAERPKGSFSTLEIQRTEQGDSAMYLCASSFSGGQTQYFGPGTRLLVL.

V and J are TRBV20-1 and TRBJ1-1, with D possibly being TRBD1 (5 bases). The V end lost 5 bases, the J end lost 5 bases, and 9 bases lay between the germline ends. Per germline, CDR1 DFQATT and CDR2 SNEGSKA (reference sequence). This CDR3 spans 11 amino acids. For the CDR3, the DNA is TGCAGTGCTCCCCGGGGGACTGAAGCTTTCTTT. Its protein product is CSAPRGTEAFF.

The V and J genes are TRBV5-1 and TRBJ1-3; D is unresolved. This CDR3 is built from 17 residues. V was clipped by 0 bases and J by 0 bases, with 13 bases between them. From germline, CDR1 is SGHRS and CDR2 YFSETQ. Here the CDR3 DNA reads TGCGCCAGCAGCTTGGAGCCGTTGACTGTCTCTGGAAACACCATATATTTT. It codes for CASSLEPLTVSGNTIYF.

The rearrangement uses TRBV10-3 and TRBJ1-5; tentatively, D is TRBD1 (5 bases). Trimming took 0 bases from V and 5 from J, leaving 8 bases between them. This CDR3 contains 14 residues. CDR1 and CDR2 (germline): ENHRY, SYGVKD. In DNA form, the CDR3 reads TGTGCCATCAGTGAGTCACGGGGGGATCAGCCCCAGCATTTT. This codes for CAISESRGDQPQHF.

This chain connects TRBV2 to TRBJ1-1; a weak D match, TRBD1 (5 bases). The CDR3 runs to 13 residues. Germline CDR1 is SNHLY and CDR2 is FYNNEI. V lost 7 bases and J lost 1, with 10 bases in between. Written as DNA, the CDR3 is TGTGCCAGCAAGAGACAGAGGAACACTGAAGCTTTCTTT. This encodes CASKRQRNTEAFF.

CDR3 DNA sequence: TGTGCCAGTAGTATCAGCGCTACCTACGAGCAGTACTTC. Protein product: CASSISATYEQYF. The gene calls are TRBV19 and TRBJ2-7; D is undetermined. Trimming removed 3 bases from V and 2 bases from J, with 8 bases in between. From germline, CDR1 is LNHDA and CDR2 SQIVND (reference sequence). The CDR3 runs to 13 residues.

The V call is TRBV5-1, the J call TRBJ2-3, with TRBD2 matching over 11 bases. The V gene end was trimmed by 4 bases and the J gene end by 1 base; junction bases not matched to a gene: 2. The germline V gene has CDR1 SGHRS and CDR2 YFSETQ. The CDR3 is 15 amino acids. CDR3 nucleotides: TGCGCCAGCAGCCCGGGACTAGCGGGCACAGATACGCAGTATTTT. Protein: CASSPGLAGTDTQYF.

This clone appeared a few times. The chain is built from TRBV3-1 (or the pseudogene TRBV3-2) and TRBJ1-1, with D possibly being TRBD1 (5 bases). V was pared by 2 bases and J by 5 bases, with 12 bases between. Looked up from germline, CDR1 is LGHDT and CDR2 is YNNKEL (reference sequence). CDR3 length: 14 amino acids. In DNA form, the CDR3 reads TGTGCCAGCAGCCAACCGACAGACCTAACTGAAGCTTTCTTT. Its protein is CASSQPTDLTEAFF.

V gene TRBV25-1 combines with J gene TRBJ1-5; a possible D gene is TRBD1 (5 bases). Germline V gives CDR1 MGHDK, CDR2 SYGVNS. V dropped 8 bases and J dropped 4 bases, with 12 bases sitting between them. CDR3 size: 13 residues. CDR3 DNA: TGTGCCAGCTATAGACAGCCTAATCAGCCCCAGCATTTT. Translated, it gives CASYRQPNQPQHF. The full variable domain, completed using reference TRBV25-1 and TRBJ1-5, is EADIYQTPRYLVIGTGKKITLECSQTMGHDKMYWYQQDPGMELHLIHYSYGVNSTEKGDLSSESTVSRIRTEHFPLTLESARPSHTSQYLCASYRQPNQPQHFGDGTRLSIL.

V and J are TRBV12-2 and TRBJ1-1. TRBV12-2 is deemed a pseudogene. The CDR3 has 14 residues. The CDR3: CASRFGRLNTEAFF. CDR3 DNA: TGTGCAAGTCGCTTCGGGAGACTGAACACTGAAGCTTTCTTT.

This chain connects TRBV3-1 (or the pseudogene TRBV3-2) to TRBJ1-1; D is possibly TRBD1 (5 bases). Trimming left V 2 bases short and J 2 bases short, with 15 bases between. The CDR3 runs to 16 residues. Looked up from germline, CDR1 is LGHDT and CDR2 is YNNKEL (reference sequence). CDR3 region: CASSQPDRQGNTEAFF. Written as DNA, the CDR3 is TGTGCCAGCAGCCAACCCGATCGGCAGGGAAACACTGAAGCTTTCTTT.

The CDR3 DNA sequence: TGTGCCAGTAGGAGACTTAAAGACCTGATGAACACTGAAGCTTTCTTT. Translating gives CASRRLKDLMNTEAFF. The chain couples TRBV19 to TRBJ1-1; D gene ambiguous. CDR1 and CDR2 from the germline V gene are LNHDA and SQIVND (reference sequence). V gave up 6 bases and J gave up 0 bases, with 17 bases separating them. CDR3 length equals 16 residues.

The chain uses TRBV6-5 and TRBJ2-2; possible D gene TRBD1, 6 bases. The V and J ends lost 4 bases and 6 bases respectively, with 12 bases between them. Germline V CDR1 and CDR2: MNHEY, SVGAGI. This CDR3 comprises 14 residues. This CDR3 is CASSFSAGAGELFF. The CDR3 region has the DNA TGTGCCAGCAGTTTCTCAGCAGGGGCCGGGGAGCTGTTTTTT.

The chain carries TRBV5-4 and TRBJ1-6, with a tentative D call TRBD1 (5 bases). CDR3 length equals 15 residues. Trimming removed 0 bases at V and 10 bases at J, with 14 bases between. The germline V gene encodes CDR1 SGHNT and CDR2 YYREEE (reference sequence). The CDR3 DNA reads TGTGCCAGCAGCTTGGCCTGGCAGGGTTACTCACCCCTCCACTTT. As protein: CASSLAWQGYSPLHF.

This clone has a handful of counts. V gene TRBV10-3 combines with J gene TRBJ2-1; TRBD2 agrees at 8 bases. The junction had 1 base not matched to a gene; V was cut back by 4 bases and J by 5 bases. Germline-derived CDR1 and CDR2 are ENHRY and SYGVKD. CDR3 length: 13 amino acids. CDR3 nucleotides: TGTGCCATCAGTGGTAGCGGGGACAATGAGCAGTTCTTC. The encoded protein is CAISGSGDNEQFF.

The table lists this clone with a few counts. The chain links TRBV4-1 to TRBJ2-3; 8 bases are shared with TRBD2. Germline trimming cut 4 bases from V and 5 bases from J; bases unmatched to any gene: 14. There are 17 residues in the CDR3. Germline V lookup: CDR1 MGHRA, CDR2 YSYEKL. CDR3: CASSPQGTGGALDTQYF. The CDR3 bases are TGCGCCAGCAGCCCCCAAGGAACCGGGGGGGCCTTAGATACGCAGTATTTT.

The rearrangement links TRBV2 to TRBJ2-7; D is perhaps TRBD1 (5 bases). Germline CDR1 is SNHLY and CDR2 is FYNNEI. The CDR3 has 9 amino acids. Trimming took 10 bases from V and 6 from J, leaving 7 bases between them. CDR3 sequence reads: CAIDSEQYF. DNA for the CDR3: TGTGCCATCGACAGCGAGCAGTACTTC. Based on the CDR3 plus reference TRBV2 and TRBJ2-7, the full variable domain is EPEVTQTPSHQVTQMGQEVILRCVPISNHLYFYWYRQILGQKVEFLVSFYNNEISEKSEIFDDQFSVERPDGSNFTLKIRSTKLEDSAMYFCAIDSEQYFGPGTRLTVT.

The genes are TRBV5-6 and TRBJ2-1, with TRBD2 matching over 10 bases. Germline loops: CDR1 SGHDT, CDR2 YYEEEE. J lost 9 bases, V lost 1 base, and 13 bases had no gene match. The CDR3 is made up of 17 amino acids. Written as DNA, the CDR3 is TGTGCCAGCAGCTTGTCATTTATACGGCTAGCGGGAGTTGAGCAGTTCTTC. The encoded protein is CASSLSFIRLAGVEQFF.

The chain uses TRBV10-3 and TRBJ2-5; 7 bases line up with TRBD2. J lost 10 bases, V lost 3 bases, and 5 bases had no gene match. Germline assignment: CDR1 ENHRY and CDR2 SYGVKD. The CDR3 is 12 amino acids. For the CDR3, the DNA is TGTGCCATCAGTGATGTCAGGGAGGGCCAGTACTTC. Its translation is CAISDVREGQYF.

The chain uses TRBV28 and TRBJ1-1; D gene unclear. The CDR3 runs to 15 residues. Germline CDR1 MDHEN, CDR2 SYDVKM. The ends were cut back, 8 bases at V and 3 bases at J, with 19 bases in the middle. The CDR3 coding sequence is TGTGCCAGCGGTTCATGGAGCTCGGGGTACACTGAAGCTTTCTTT. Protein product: CASGSWSSGYTEAFF.